Presented here are 27 T cell receptor beta chains from one specimen sequenced in a study of technical replicates of blood from several donors. Clones were sequenced by immunoSEQ multiplex PCR, and TCRdb holds only the in-frame ones, with some missing. The repertoire holds about 59,000 clones, with around 93% as singletons. Sequencing was carried out using PBMCs. Receptor source: a human donor in good health. Some clones in this sample may be carry-over from other donors' samples.

V and J are TRBV6-5 and TRBJ2-7, with 8 bases identical to TRBD1. J was trimmed by 5 bases and V by 0 bases; bases with no gene match: 9. The CDR3 contains 16 residues. CDR1 is MNHEY, CDR2 SVGAGI, per germline. The CDR3 coding sequence is TGTGCCAGCAGTTACTCCTCTTCAGGGGGCTTGAACGAGCAGTACTTC. Translated: CASSYSSSGGLNEQYF.

The chain carries TRBV7-7 and TRBJ2-2; tentatively, D is TRBD2 (6 bases). Germline V CDR1 and CDR2: SSHAT, FNYEAQ (reference sequence). The ends were cut back, 1 base at V and 2 bases at J, with 11 bases in the middle. The CDR3 length is 16 residues. The CDR3 nucleotides are TGTGCCAGCAGCTTAGTCGGGGGACCAAACACCGGGGAGCTGTTTTTT. Amino acids: CASSLVGGPNTGELFF.

This chain joins TRBV2 and TRBJ2-4; the D gene is possibly TRBD1 (6 bases). V lost 4 bases to trimming and J lost 1 base, with 14 bases between them. The CDR3 length is 16 residues. Germline V gives CDR1 SNHLY, CDR2 FYNNEI. The CDR3 DNA is TGTGCCAGCAGTGGGGGGCCCCTCGGGGCCAAAAACATTCAGTACTTC. It codes for CASSGGPLGAKNIQYF.

This chain connects TRBV5-1 to TRBJ1-1; no clear D. This CDR3 spans 14 amino acids. The germline V and J ends were trimmed by 4 bases and 1 base, with 11 bases remaining between them. Germline loops: CDR1 SGHRS, CDR2 YFSETQ. The CDR3 is CASSPTQKNTEAFF. CDR3 bases: TGCGCCAGCAGCCCGACTCAAAAGAACACTGAAGCTTTCTTT.

This chain links TRBV2 with TRBJ1-4, with a weak D call TRBD1 (6 bases). The CDR3 runs to 14 residues. Germline-derived CDR1 and CDR2 are SNHLY and FYNNEI. Trimming took off 4 bases at V and 5 bases at J, with 11 bases between the two ends. The chain's CDR3 is CASSVERGNEKLFF. The CDR3 nucleotides are TGTGCCAGCAGTGTGGAGAGGGGGAATGAAAAACTGTTTTTT.

V and J are TRBV4-3 and TRBJ2-3, with D maybe TRBD2 (7 bases). Trimming pared 4 bases from V and 6 bases from J, leaving 20 bases between. The CDR3 totals 16 residues. Germline CDR1 reads LGHNA; CDR2 reads YSLEER. CDR3 residues: CASSPQGGRGGDTQYF. The CDR3 bases are TGCGCCAGCAGCCCCCAAGGTGGGAGGGGGGGGGATACGCAGTATTTT.

This rearrangement joins TRBV30 to TRBJ2-5; 7 bases fit TRBD2. This CDR3 is 13 amino acids long. With 7 bases clipped from V and 2 bases from J, the junction kept 7 bases outside the gene matches. Germline values: CDR1 GTSNPN, CDR2 SVGIG (reference sequence). The CDR3 bases are TGTGCCTTGCGGGAGTGGGGGCAAGAGACCCAGTACTTC. This translates into CALREWGQETQYF.

This chain joins TRBV9 and TRBJ2-5; 8 bases map to TRBD2. Germline CDR1 and CDR2: SGDLS and YYNGEE. V was clipped by 0 bases and J by 4 bases; unmatched bases: 8. CDR3 length: 16 amino acids. The CDR3 nucleotides are TGTGCCAGCAGCGTAGCCGGGGGGGCCGTTGCAGAGACCCAGTACTTC. It codes for CASSVAGGAVAETQYF.

The chain joins TRBV5-4 to TRBJ2-7; weak D call: TRBD1 (6 bases). There are 16 residues in the CDR3. The V gene's germline CDR1 is SGHNT and CDR2 YYREEE (reference sequence). Trimming took 1 base from V and 6 from J, leaving 20 bases between them. In DNA form, the CDR3 reads TGTGCCAGCAGCTTGAGTTCGGGCAGGGGTTGGTTCGAGCAGTACTTC. Its translation is CASSLSSGRGWFEQYF.

The chain combines TRBV5-1 with TRBJ2-3; perhaps TRBD2 as D (5 bases). The length of the CDR3 is 14 residues. Germline CDR1 and CDR2: SGHRS and YFSETQ. Trimming stripped 1 base from V and 5 bases from J, with 11 bases between. CDR3 in DNA: TGCGCCAGCAGCTTGACCGGGGTTGGAGATACGCAGTATTTT. Encoded protein: CASSLTGVGDTQYF.

The rearrangement joins TRBV6-6 to TRBJ2-1, with D possibly matching TRBD2 (6 bases). V was shortened by 1 base and J by 9 bases, with 13 bases between the two germline ends. Per germline, CDR1 MNHNY and CDR2 SVGAGI (reference sequence). The CDR3 extends over 14 amino acids. The chain's CDR3 is CASSYFLVGSEQFF. CDR3 in DNA: TGTGCCAGCAGTTACTTTTTAGTCGGGAGTGAGCAGTTCTTC.

The chain recombines TRBV7-3 with TRBJ2-7; 11 bases fit TRBD2. J lost 5 bases, V lost 5 bases, and 5 bases had no gene match. Germline CDR1 and CDR2: SGHTA and FQGTGA. The CDR3 consists of 14 residues. CDR3 in amino acids: CASSPGTSGNEQYF. CDR3 nucleotide sequence: TGTGCCAGCAGCCCGGGGACTAGCGGAAACGAGCAGTACTTC.

The chain carries TRBV29-1 and TRBJ1-1, with 8 bases identical to TRBD1. V shed 7 bases, J shed 1 base, and the junction held 2 bases outside the gene matches. The CDR3 covers 12 residues. Germline V gives CDR1 SQVTM, CDR2 ANQGSEA. The CDR3 sequence is CSAGTGNTEAFF. CDR3 in DNA: TGCAGCGCAGGGACAGGGAACACTGAAGCTTTCTTT.

The genes are TRBV7-8 and TRBJ2-7, with D hard to call. The CDR3 is made up of 12 amino acids. V lost 5 bases and J 5 bases, leaving 10 bases between the germline ends. The germline V gene has CDR1 SGHVS and CDR2 FQNEAQ. Here the CDR3 DNA reads TGTGCCAGCAGCCCCAGTGTGGACGAGCAGTACTTC. Translated: CASSPSVDEQYF.

This chain links TRBV7-6 with TRBJ1-3; the D is unclear. Germline assignment: CDR1 SGHVS and CDR2 FNYEAQ. The CDR3 contains 17 residues. Trimming removed 0 bases at V and 4 bases at J, with 16 bases between. In nucleotides, the CDR3 is TGTGCCAGCAGCTTAGCAAGTACCTCAATGGAGGGAAACACCATATATTTT. This encodes CASSLASTSMEGNTIYF.

The chain employs TRBV29-1 and TRBJ1-1; the match to TRBD1 covers 7 bases. Germline assignment: CDR1 SQVTM and CDR2 ANQGSEA. This CDR3 has 12 residues. The ends lost 3 bases at V and 7 bases at J; junction bases unmatched: 5. The CDR3 protein is CSVEGPGGEAFF. DNA for the CDR3: TGCAGCGTTGAGGGGCCAGGGGGTGAAGCTTTCTTT.

CDR3 coding DNA: TGTGCCAGCAGTGAACAAACAGGGATTAACGAAAAACTGTTTTTT. Its translation: CASSEQTGINEKLFF. The gene calls are TRBV25-1 and TRBJ1-4; maybe TRBD1 (6 bases). Germline V gene data show CDR1 as MGHDK and CDR2 as SYGVNS. The CDR3 has 15 residues. The V end was cut by 2 bases, the J end by 8 bases, with 15 bases between.

This clone was detected only a few times. This rearrangement joins TRBV7-2 to TRBJ2-1; the D is unclear. V dropped 5 bases and J dropped 7 bases, with 12 bases sitting between them. CDR1 is SGHTA and CDR2 is FQGNSA in the germline V gene. The CDR3 has 13 residues. The CDR3 region has the DNA TGTGCCAGCAGCGTGCCGAGGCGGAATGAGCAGTTCTTC. Protein sequence: CASSVPRRNEQFF.

V and J are TRBV15 and TRBJ2-7; 8 bases agree with TRBD2. Trimming removed 5 bases from V and 4 bases from J; junction bases left unmatched: 13. Germline CDR1 is LNHNV and CDR2 is YYDKDF (reference sequence). The CDR3 totals 16 residues. The DNA of the CDR3 is TGTGCCACCAGCCCCCGGAGGCTAGCGGGCGGATACGAGCAGTACTTC. Its translation: CATSPRRLAGGYEQYF.

The rearrangement links TRBV19 to TRBJ1-4; D uncertain. CDR3 length: 12 residues. Trimming shortened V by 9 bases and J by 3 bases, and 8 bases separated the two germline ends. CDR1 is LNHDA, CDR2 SQIVND, per germline (reference sequence). Written as DNA, the CDR3 is TGTGCCAGCCGGAGGGCTAATGAAAAACTGTTTTTT. Its protein is CASRRANEKLFF.

This clone was observed once. The CDR3 DNA sequence: TGTGCCAGCTCACCAGCTGGACAGGGCAATGAGCAGTTCTTC. Residues: CASSPAGQGNEQFF. This chain links TRBV18 with TRBJ2-1; TRBD1 agrees at 8 bases. The CDR3 is 14 amino acids. CDR1 is KGHSH, CDR2 LQKENI, per germline. The V gene end was trimmed by 2 bases and the J gene end by 6 bases; junction bases not matched to a gene: 3.

The CDR3 spells CASSSGGRTDTQYF. The DNA for the CDR3 is TGTGCCAGCAGCTCAGGCGGGCGCACAGATACGCAGTATTTT. The chain joins TRBV5-4 to TRBJ2-3, with D tentatively TRBD2 (5 bases). The germline V gene has CDR1 SGHNT and CDR2 YYREEE (reference sequence). Trimming took off 3 bases at V and 1 base at J, with 9 bases between the two ends. CDR3 length: 14 residues.

The chain recombines TRBV5-1 with TRBJ1-5, with D possibly TRBD1 on 5 matching bases. Looked up from germline, CDR1 is SGHRS and CDR2 is YFSETQ. The CDR3 is 15 residues long. Trimming left V 4 bases short and J 7 bases short, with 18 bases between. The CDR3 region is CASSILPGNKQPQHF. CDR3 DNA sequence: TGCGCCAGCAGCATACTCCCAGGGAATAAACAGCCCCAGCATTTT.

The chain carries TRBV6-6 and TRBJ2-1, with D perhaps matching TRBD1 (6 bases). The CDR3 covers 15 residues. Germline V lookup: CDR1 MNHNY, CDR2 SVGAGI (reference sequence). With 0 bases removed from V and 5 bases from J, the gap between germline ends came to 11 bases. The CDR3 nucleotides read TGTGCCAGCAGTTACTCGGACAGTCCACACAATGAGCAGTTCTTC. Translating gives CASSYSDSPHNEQFF.

The V call is TRBV21-1, the J call TRBJ2-7; the DNA was not compared with TRBD2, the D call given in the table. TRBV21-1 is an annotated pseudogene. The CDR3 contains 16 residues. The chain's CDR3 is CASSKVWSGRKPEQYF. In DNA, the CDR3 is TGTGCCAGCAGCAAAGTGTGGAGCGGGCGAAAACCCGAGCAGTACTTC.

This clone was detected only once. This chain links TRBV27 with TRBJ1-1; D unresolved. V lost 3 bases and J 0 bases, leaving 8 bases between the germline ends. Germline CDR1 and CDR2: MNHEY and SMNVEV (reference sequence). The CDR3 is 14 amino acids. CDR3 region: CASSFESVNTEAFF. The CDR3 region has the DNA TGTGCCAGCAGTTTTGAGTCCGTGAACACTGAAGCTTTCTTT.

The rearrangement joins TRBV20-1 to TRBJ2-1, with unresolved D. V was cut by 3 bases and J by 6 bases, with 6 bases left in between. The CDR3 contains 11 residues. Germline V gives CDR1 DFQATT, CDR2 SNEGSKA (reference sequence). The chain's CDR3 is CSASLANEQFF. CDR3 nucleotides: TGCAGTGCTAGTCTGGCCAATGAGCAGTTCTTC.